The rows below give T cell receptor beta chains drawn from one sample of a study of T cell responses to AZD1222 COVID-19 vaccine. Data came from immunoSEQ multiplex PCR; TCRdb stores just in-frame clones and leaves some out. The sample includes about 120,000 clones, about 92% of them seen just once. Sequenced material: peripheral blood, taken on day 0 of AZD1222 vaccination. These receptors were obtained from an adult in good health. CDR3s include the opening cysteine and the closing phenylalanine or tryptophan. Fields, in order: J gene, clone size, D gene, V gene, CDR3 DNA, CDR3 protein. D genes are given only for firm matches. Some rows mark clone size as missing; the rest say once, few, many or name a class of expanded clone.

J gene: TRBJ1-2; clone size: NA; D gene: TRBD1; V gene: TRBV5-1; CDR3 DNA: TGCGCCAGCAGCTTGGAGCAGGGGGCGAGAAATGGCTACACCTTC; CDR3 protein: CASSLEQGARNGYTF
J gene: TRBJ2-7; clone size: NA; D gene: NA; V gene: TRBV18; CDR3 DNA: TGTGCCAGCTCACCACGGGCAGGGGACTACGAGCAGTACTTC; CDR3 protein: CASSPRAGDYEQYF
J gene: TRBJ2-1; clone size: NA; D gene: TRBD2; V gene: TRBV7-2; CDR3 DNA: TGTGCCAGCAGCGGCCGGGGACTAGCGGTCTACAATGAGCAGTTCTTC; CDR3 protein: CASSGRGLAVYNEQFF
J gene: TRBJ2-7; clone size: NA; D gene: TRBD1; V gene: TRBV19; CDR3 DNA: TGTGCCAGTAGCTCCGGGACAGGAGCTTCCTACGAGCAGTACTTC; CDR3 protein: CASSSGTGASYEQYF
J gene: TRBJ2-3; clone size: NA; D gene: NA; V gene: TRBV25-1; CDR3 DNA: TGTGCCAGCCCGAGTAAGGGAGCTGAGTCGGATACGCAGTATTTT; CDR3 protein: CASPSKGAESDTQYF
J gene: TRBJ2-3; clone size: NA; D gene: TRBD2; V gene: TRBV27; CDR3 DNA: TGTGCCAGCAGTTTACCCAATTTAGCGGGTCTTCGGGATACGCAGTATTTT; CDR3 protein: CASSLPNLAGLRDTQYF
J gene: TRBJ2-7; clone size: NA; D gene: NA; V gene: TRBV19; CDR3 DNA: TGTGCCAGTAGTATAGATCCCCACGAGCAGTACTTC; CDR3 protein: CASSIDPHEQYF
J gene: TRBJ2-2; clone size: NA; D gene: NA; V gene: TRBV6-5; CDR3 DNA: TGTGCCAGCAGAGTTACAGGAGCGAACACCGGGGAGCTGTTTTTT; CDR3 protein: CASRVTGANTGELFF
J gene: TRBJ1-5; clone size: NA; D gene: NA; V gene: TRBV28; CDR3 DNA: TGTGCCAGCAGGGGGATCGAGGGCAATCAGCCCCAGCATTTT; CDR3 protein: CASRGIEGNQPQHF
J gene: TRBJ1-2; clone size: once; D gene: TRBD1; V gene: TRBV18; CDR3 DNA: TGTGCCAGCTCACCCAGACAGGGTCCCGATGGCTACACCTTC; CDR3 protein: CASSPRQGPDGYTF
J gene: TRBJ1-2; clone size: NA; D gene: NA; V gene: TRBV6-5; CDR3 DNA: TGTGCCAGCAGTTACTCGTCGCGGGCGCGGGGCTACACCTTC; CDR3 protein: CASSYSSRARGYTF
J gene: TRBJ1-2; clone size: NA; D gene: NA; V gene: TRBV7-9; CDR3 DNA: TGTGCCAGCAGCCCTTTGGGGCGGGATACCTACACCTTC; CDR3 protein: CASSPLGRDTYTF
J gene: TRBJ2-7; clone size: NA; D gene: NA; V gene: TRBV5-4; CDR3 DNA: TGTGCCAGCAGCTTGTTCGGGCCCGCCTACGAGCAGTACTTC; CDR3 protein: CASSLFGPAYEQYF
J gene: TRBJ2-4; clone size: NA; D gene: TRBD1; V gene: TRBV7-2; CDR3 DNA: TGTGCCAGCAGCGAATTAGCCCAGGGGGCTTACTTC; CDR3 protein: CASSELAQGAYF
J gene: TRBJ2-3; clone size: once; D gene: TRBD2; V gene: TRBV3-1/TRBV3-2; CDR3 DNA: TGTGCCAGCAGCCACGGACTAGCGGGGTTCACAGATACGCAGTATTTT; CDR3 protein: CASSHGLAGFTDTQYF
J gene: TRBJ1-2; clone size: NA; D gene: NA; V gene: TRBV7-9; CDR3 DNA: TGTGCCAGCAGCTTAGAAGGGGTACATTGGGGCTACACCTTC; CDR3 protein: CASSLEGVHWGYTF
J gene: TRBJ2-1; clone size: NA; D gene: TRBD2; V gene: TRBV19; CDR3 DNA: TGTGCCAGTAGTATAGGCCGACTAGCGGGAGGGCCGGGAACCTACAATGAGCAGTTCTTC; CDR3 protein: CASSIGRLAGGPGTYNEQFF
J gene: TRBJ2-7; clone size: NA; D gene: TRBD1; V gene: TRBV3-1/TRBV3-2; CDR3 DNA: TGTGCCAGCAGCCGACAGGGACCATACGAGCAGTACTTC; CDR3 protein: CASSRQGPYEQYF
J gene: TRBJ1-2; clone size: NA; D gene: NA; V gene: TRBV12-3/TRBV12-4; CDR3 DNA: TGTGCCAGCAGTTTTGGGGGTGGCTACACCTTC; CDR3 protein: CASSFGGGYTF
J gene: TRBJ2-7; clone size: few; D gene: NA; V gene: TRBV6-2/TRBV6-3; CDR3 DNA: TGTGCCAGCAGTCCACCCGACTTGGGCGAGCAGTACTTC; CDR3 protein: CASSPPDLGEQYF
J gene: TRBJ2-7; clone size: NA; D gene: NA; V gene: TRBV7-2; CDR3 DNA: TGTGCCAGCAGCCTAACACCCGGGGGCGGGGTGTACTTC; CDR3 protein: CASSLTPGGGVYF
J gene: TRBJ2-7; clone size: once; D gene: NA; V gene: TRBV4-3; CDR3 DNA: TGCGCCAGCAGCCAATCATATTTCGTGGCCAACGAGCAGTACTTC; CDR3 protein: CASSQSYFVANEQYF
J gene: TRBJ1-1; clone size: once; D gene: NA; V gene: TRBV10-3; CDR3 DNA: TGTGCCATCAGGATGAACACTGAAGCTTTCTTT; CDR3 protein: CAIRMNTEAFF